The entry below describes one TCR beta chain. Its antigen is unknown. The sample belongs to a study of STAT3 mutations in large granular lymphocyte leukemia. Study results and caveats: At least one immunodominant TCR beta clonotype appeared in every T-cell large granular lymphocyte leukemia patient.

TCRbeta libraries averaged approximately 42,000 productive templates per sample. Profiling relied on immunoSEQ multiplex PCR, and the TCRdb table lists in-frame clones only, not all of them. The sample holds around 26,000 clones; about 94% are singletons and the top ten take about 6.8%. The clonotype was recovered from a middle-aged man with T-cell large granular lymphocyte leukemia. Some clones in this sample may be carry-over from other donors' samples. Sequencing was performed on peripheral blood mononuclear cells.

CDR3 region: CAWSETKGGSQETQYF. Here the CDR3 DNA reads TGTGCCTGGAGTGAAACAAAGGGGGGGTCCCAAGAGACCCAGTACTTC. V usage is TRBV30 and J usage is TRBJ2-5; tentative D call: TRBD2 (7 bases). The V end lost 1 base, the J end lost 1 base, and 16 bases lay between the germline ends. From germline, CDR1 is GTSNPN and CDR2 SVGIG (reference sequence). The CDR3 sequence is 16 residues long.